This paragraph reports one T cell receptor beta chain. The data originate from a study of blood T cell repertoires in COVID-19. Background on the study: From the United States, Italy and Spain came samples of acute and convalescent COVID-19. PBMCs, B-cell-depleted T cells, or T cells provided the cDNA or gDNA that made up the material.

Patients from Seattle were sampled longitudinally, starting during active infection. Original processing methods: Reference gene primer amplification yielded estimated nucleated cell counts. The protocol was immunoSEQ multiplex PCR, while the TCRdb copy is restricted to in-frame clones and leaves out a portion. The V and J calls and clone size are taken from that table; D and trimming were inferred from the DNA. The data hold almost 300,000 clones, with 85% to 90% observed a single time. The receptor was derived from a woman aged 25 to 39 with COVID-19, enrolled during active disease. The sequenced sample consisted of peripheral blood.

Here the CDR3 reads CASSRAPYSNQPQHF. In DNA, the CDR3 is TGCGCCAGCAGCCGGGCCCCTTATAGCAATCAGCCCCAGCATTTT. The genes are TRBV4-1 and TRBJ1-5; D gene uncertain. CDR1 MGHRA and CDR2 YSYEKL come from the germline V gene. CDR3 length equals 15 residues. V lost 4 bases to trimming and J lost 0 bases, with 10 bases between them.